The TCR beta chain described here comes from a study of blood T cell repertoires in COVID-19. Original processing methods: Amplification from reference gene primers served as the basis for estimated nucleated cell counts. Sequenced by immunoSEQ multiplex PCR; TCRdb stores in-frame clones only, minus some. Clone size and V and J calls were adopted from that table, with D and trimming inferred from the DNA. The repertoire holds under 350,000 clones, 65% to 90% seen once, with about 14% in the top ten. The CDR3 covers 18 residues. Germline trimming cut 1 base from V and 1 base from J; bases unmatched to any gene: 11. The germline V gene has CDR1 MGHDK and CDR2 SYGVNS.

The sequenced material came from peripheral blood. This TCR was sampled from a human donor in a cohort sampled during active COVID-19. The chain couples TRBV25-1 to TRBJ1-1, with 8 bases fitting TRBD1. The CDR3 coding sequence is TGTGCCAGCAGTGAATGGCAGGGGGCCGTGGGCGGGAACACTGAAGCTTTCTTT. Its protein is CASSEWQGAVGGNTEAFF.